This T cell receptor beta chain was captured by sequencing in a study of blood T cell repertoires in COVID-19. Background on the study: The study drew acute and convalescent COVID-19 samples from the United States, Italy and Spain.

The length of the CDR3 is 15 residues. V shed 4 bases and J shed 0 bases, with 10 bases lying between them. Germline loops: CDR1 MNHEY, CDR2 SVGAGI. Methods used by the authors: For nucleated cells, counts were estimated from reference gene primer amplification. TCRdb's copy holds only in-frame clones and misses some; the assay was immunoSEQ multiplex PCR. That table supplies the V and J calls and clone size; D and trimming were determined from the DNA. In the table there are roughly 230,000 clones, roughly 89% of which are singletons. This TCR came from a middle-aged woman who had recovered from COVID-19. The source material was peripheral blood. V gene TRBV6-5 combines with J gene TRBJ2-4; D not certain. The CDR3 DNA is TGTGCCAGCAGTTTATCTTTTCTAGCCAAAAACATTCAGTACTTC. Its protein is CASSLSFLAKNIQYF.